A selection of T cell receptor beta chains follows, all from one sample in a study of lymphopenia after photon versus proton radiotherapy. Profiling relied on immunoSEQ multiplex PCR, and the TCRdb table lists in-frame clones only, not all of them. The top ten clones hold roughly 3% of a sample with 65,000 to 70,000 clones, roughly 91% of them seen once. Sequenced material: peripheral blood, taken from a patient treated with photon-based radiotherapy. Receptors originate from a woman aged 70-85 years with pancreatic cancer. CDR3s include the opening cysteine and the closing phenylalanine or tryptophan. The D gene is left open where the match is weak.

V gene: TRBV18
J gene: TRBJ2-2
D gene: NA
CDR3 protein: CASSPPGPSGELFF

V gene: TRBV27
J gene: TRBJ2-1
D gene: NA
CDR3 protein: CASSPPGNEQFF

V gene: TRBV13
J gene: TRBJ2-6
D gene: NA
CDR3 protein: CASHSASGANVLTF

V gene: TRBV7-9
J gene: TRBJ2-2
D gene: NA
CDR3 protein: CASSPNPGQFGELFF

V gene: TRBV18
J gene: TRBJ1-1
D gene: TRBD1
CDR3 protein: CASSPLGTGGEAFF

V gene: TRBV5-6
J gene: TRBJ2-3
D gene: TRBD2
CDR3 protein: CASSLGGLAVDTQYF

V gene: TRBV7-9
J gene: TRBJ1-1
D gene: TRBD1
CDR3 protein: CASSLATGQAGDAFF

V gene: TRBV14
J gene: TRBJ1-4
D gene: TRBD1
CDR3 protein: CASSQLQGSNEKLFF

V gene: TRBV18
J gene: TRBJ2-2
D gene: NA
CDR3 protein: CASSPLGNQGPDTGELFF

V gene: TRBV7-2
J gene: TRBJ2-2
D gene: NA
CDR3 protein: CASSLRGVAGELFF

V gene: TRBV19
J gene: TRBJ2-1
D gene: TRBD1
CDR3 protein: CASIEGQGGEQFF